The following is a T cell receptor (gamma chain) sequence with its context. Its antigen remains unidentified. These data are taken from a study of intestinal T cells in coeliac disease. Study outcomes and limitations: FFPE-derived DNA was relatively degraded, likely losing some TCR sequences.

This CDR3 comprises 12 residues. The germline V gene encodes CDR1 EGSTGY and CDR2 YDSYTSSV. TRG repertoires were amplified with LymphoTrack primers from 150 to 200 ng of biopsy DNA. TCRdb reapplied CATT to the multiplex PCR reads. The repertoire holds about 330 gamma-chain clones, with 56% as singletons. Genomic DNA came from ten 5-µm formalin-fixed paraffin-embedded scrolls per case. Surplus diagnostic duodenal biopsies, formalin-fixed and paraffin-embedded, were fully anonymised and used. What was sequenced was a duodenal biopsy. The clonotype comes from a human donor who served as a control with a normal duodenal biopsy, not a healthy volunteer. This chain joins TRGV4 and TRGJ1 or TRGJ2. Here the CDR3 reads CAPGMAYYKKLF. DNA for the CDR3: TGTGCACCTGGGATGGCGTATTATAAGAAACTCTTT.